These 18 T cell receptor beta chains were sequenced from one sample in a study of PD-L1 blockade in urothelial cancer. This sample's time point: pretreatment peripheral blood. TCRdb keeps only in-frame clones here, not all; method: immunoSEQ multiplex PCR. Of tens of thousands of clones in the sample, about 90% were seen once. The sample was PBMCs, taken around atezolizumab (anti-PD-L1) treatment. All receptors come from a man aged 60-69 years with urothelial cancer.

The V call is TRBV28, the J call TRBJ2-7; 9 bases are a match to TRBD1. Trimming removed 4 bases from V and 6 bases from J; junction bases left unmatched: 10. Germline V gene lookup returns CDR1 MDHEN and CDR2 SYDVKM. This CDR3 region has 15 residues. The CDR3 nucleotides are TGTGCCAGCAGTTCGCCGGGACAGGGTTCAAGCGAGCAGTACTTC. This gives the protein CASSSPGQGSSEQYF.

This chain uses TRBV27 with TRBJ2-4; D is possibly TRBD1 (6 bases). CDR3 length: 17 amino acids. The germline gives CDR1 MNHEY, CDR2 SMNVEV (reference sequence). The ends were cut back, 5 bases at V and 1 base at J, with 18 bases in the middle. The CDR3 DNA reads TGTGCCAGCAGTACGAGCAGGGGCCCCCTCGCCAAAAACATTCAGTACTTC. Its protein product is CASSTSRGPLAKNIQYF.

The chain couples TRBV19 to TRBJ1-4; D remains ambiguous. CDR1 is LNHDA and CDR2 is SQIVND in the germline V gene (reference sequence). CDR3 length equals 18 residues. Trimming shortened V by 4 bases and J by 0 bases, and 18 bases separated the two germline ends. Here the CDR3 DNA reads TGTGCCAGTAGTACTCTTACGACACAATCTGCAACTAATGAAAAACTGTTTTTT. It encodes CASSTLTTQSATNEKLFF.

J is TRBJ1-1 and V is TRBV5-1, with D possibly being TRBD1 (6 bases). The CDR3 is made up of 15 amino acids. The V and J ends lost 4 bases and 3 bases respectively, with 16 bases between them. Germline CDR1 and CDR2: SGHRS and YFSETQ. For the CDR3, the DNA is TGCGCCAGCAGCGCAAAACAGGGCAAGTACACTGAAGCTTTCTTT. Amino acid sequence: CASSAKQGKYTEAFF.

This sequence joins TRBV4-3 and TRBJ2-5; 9 bases agree with TRBD2. V was clipped by 4 bases and J by 5 bases; unmatched bases: 14. The CDR3 consists of 17 residues. Germline-derived CDR1 and CDR2 are LGHNA and YSLEER. The CDR3 sequence: CASSPGGIAGAGETQYF. CDR3 DNA: TGCGCCAGCAGCCCTGGGGGAATAGCGGGGGCGGGGGAGACCCAGTACTTC.

The V gene is TRBV10-3, the J gene TRBJ2-3, with D possibly TRBD2 on 6 matching bases. Germline V gene lookup returns CDR1 ENHRY and CDR2 SYGVKD. The CDR3 totals 14 residues. V was trimmed by 0 bases and J by 4 bases, leaving 8 bases between them. In nucleotides, the CDR3 is TGTGCCATCAGTGAGTCGGGGGGTGCAGATACGCAGTATTTT. Its protein product is CAISESGGADTQYF.

V is TRBV28 and J is TRBJ2-5; 7 bases line up with TRBD1. CDR3 length: 12 residues. Losses at the gene ends were 6 bases for V and 5 bases for J; bases not matched to a gene: 3. Germline V gene lookup returns CDR1 MDHEN and CDR2 SYDVKM. CDR3 residues: CASRTGHETQYF. The DNA for the CDR3 is TGTGCCAGCAGGACAGGGCACGAGACCCAGTACTTC. Variable domain in full (rest from reference TRBV28 and TRBJ2-5): DVKVTQSSRYLVKRTGEKVFLECVQDMDHENMFWYRQDPGLGLRLIYFSYDVKMKEKGDIPEGYSVSREKKERFSLILESASTNQTSMYLCASRTGHETQYFGPGTRLLVL.

This chain joins TRBV12-5 and TRBJ1-3, with D possibly being TRBD1 (5 bases). V lost 1 base, J lost 1 base, and 8 bases lay in between. Germline V lookup: CDR1 LGHNT, CDR2 FRNRAP. This CDR3 has 15 residues. CDR3 loop: CASGLEGISGNTIYF. Written as DNA, the CDR3 is TGTGCTAGTGGTTTGGAGGGGATTTCTGGAAACACCATATATTTT.

The chain links TRBV28 to TRBJ2-7, with 7 bases matching TRBD1. The CDR3 runs to 13 residues. The J segment lost 3 bases and the V segment lost 5 bases, leaving 4 bases of the junction unmatched. Germline loops: CDR1 MDHEN, CDR2 SYDVKM. CDR3 nucleotides: TGTGCCAGCAGTCCCGGACAGGACTACGAGCAGTACTTC. Translation gives CASSPGQDYEQYF.

This clone appeared a single time. The V and J genes are TRBV4-2 and TRBJ2-1; 11 bases match TRBD2. The CDR3 loop spans 17 amino acids. Germline loops: CDR1 LGHNA, CDR2 YNFKEQ. After removal of 0 bases from V and 7 bases from J, the junction contained 8 bases not matched to a gene. In DNA, the CDR3 is TGTGCCAGCAGCCAAGAATTTACTAGCGGGAGTAAGAATGAGCAGTTCTTC. It translates to CASSQEFTSGSKNEQFF.

The rearrangement uses TRBV29-1 and TRBJ2-1, with 9 bases that match TRBD2. CDR3 size: 13 residues. With 6 bases clipped from V and 5 bases from J, the junction kept 5 bases outside the gene matches. Germline V gene data show CDR1 as SQVTM and CDR2 as ANQGSEA. The CDR3 is CSVLAGADNEQFF. The CDR3 DNA is TGCAGCGTCTTAGCGGGAGCCGACAATGAGCAGTTCTTC.

The J gene is TRBJ2-5, the V gene TRBV9, with D perhaps TRBD2 (5 bases). Germline CDR1 is SGDLS and CDR2 is YYNGEE. Trimming pared 0 bases from V and 0 bases from J, leaving 9 bases between. The CDR3 has 15 amino acids. The CDR3 nucleotides read TGTGCCAGCAGCGTAGTAACCGGGGACCAAGAGACCCAGTACTTC. Translated: CASSVVTGDQETQYF.

The chain is built from TRBV6-1 and TRBJ1-5; tentatively, D is TRBD1 (5 bases). CDR1 and CDR2 from the germline V gene are MNHNS and SASEGT. Deletions cut 3 bases from V and 4 bases from J, with 19 bases between. The CDR3 runs to 17 residues. CDR3 loop: CASSDNQGKVWNQPQHF. CDR3 nucleotides: TGTGCCAGCAGTGATAATCAGGGAAAAGTCTGGAATCAGCCCCAGCATTTT.

This clone was counted once. The chain links TRBV5-4 to TRBJ1-1; D gene ambiguous. V lost 4 bases, J lost 1 base, and 11 bases lay in between. The germline V gene has CDR1 SGHNT and CDR2 YYREEE (reference sequence). The CDR3 sequence is 14 residues long. In DNA form, the CDR3 reads TGTGCCAGCAGCCGTGGCTCACGGAACACTGAAGCTTTCTTT. This translates into CASSRGSRNTEAFF.

The chain joins TRBV7-2 to TRBJ2-3; 10 nucleotides agree with TRBD2. Germline V gives CDR1 SGHTA, CDR2 FQGNSA. The CDR3 loop spans 16 amino acids. V shed 4 bases, J shed 8 bases, and the junction held 12 bases outside the gene matches. For the CDR3, the DNA is TGTGCCAGCAGCTCAGCGGGGGGGCATATCCCCGGTACGCAGTATTTT. It translates to CASSSAGGHIPGTQYF.

The chain carries TRBV7-9 and TRBJ2-7, with D possibly TRBD1 on 6 matching bases. CDR1 SEHNR and CDR2 FQNEAQ come from the germline V gene (reference sequence). The V end lost 0 bases, the J end lost 6 bases, and 12 bases lay between the germline ends. CDR3 length: 14 residues. CDR3 sequence (DNA): TGTGCCAGCAGCTTAGCCGGGCAGGGGCTCGAGCAGTACTTC. Protein product: CASSLAGQGLEQYF.

This chain uses TRBV9 with TRBJ1-5; D gene uncertain. Germline V gene sequence: CDR1 SGDLS, CDR2 YYNGEE. This CDR3 spans 15 amino acids. V lost 1 base, J lost 4 bases, and 12 bases lay in between. CDR3 in DNA: TGTGCCAGCAGCGTATTGCCTGACGGGAATCAGCCCCAGCATTTT. It codes for CASSVLPDGNQPQHF.

For the CDR3, the DNA is TGTGCCAGCAAGGCATGGCAGGGCAATCAGCCCCAGCATTTT. It encodes CASKAWQGNQPQHF. The chain has TRBV2 and TRBJ1-5; no clear D gene. This CDR3 region has 14 residues. Trimming removed 7 bases at V and 2 bases at J, with 12 bases between. Germline CDR1 and CDR2: SNHLY and FYNNEI.